This T cell receptor (beta chain) was captured by sequencing in a study of PD-1 blockade in classical Hodgkin lymphoma. The wider study: Nivolumab was administered to patients intravenously at 3 mg/kg every 2 weeks.

Per the germline V gene, CDR1 is MGHRA and CDR2 is YSYEKL. The CDR3 is 18 residues long. The V gene end was trimmed by 0 bases and the J gene end by 5 bases; junction bases not matched to a gene: 13. This clone has a single count. Here immunoSEQ multiplex PCR was the method, and the copy in TCRdb shows in-frame clones only, minus some. The repertoire holds approximately 46,000 clones, with 65% to 85% as singletons. Every patient had relapsed following autologous stem cell transplantation, and cohorts differed in brentuximab vedotin exposure. This chain joins TRBV4-1 and TRBJ2-5, with 9 nucleotides matching TRBD2. This TCR came from a human donor with classical Hodgkin lymphoma. The specimen was peripheral blood mononuclear cells (PBMCs), collected at baseline. This CDR3 reads CASSQEGLAGAPGETQYF. The CDR3 DNA sequence: TGCGCCAGCAGCCAAGAAGGGTTAGCGGGGGCCCCGGGGGAGACCCAGTACTTC.